This TCR beta chain was recorded in a study of T cells after yellow fever vaccination. Overall study findings and caveats: A large majority of primary-vaccination clones showed up again after the booster (approximately 96% CD4, about 90% CD8).

TCRdb passed the 5' RACE reads through MiXCR, listing each CDR3 protein once. The sample records about 99,000 distinct CDR3 sequences, roughly 6% being singletons. This CDR3 is built from 17 residues. V lost 3 bases and J lost 0, with 17 bases in between. Germline V gene lookup returns CDR1 MDHEN and CDR2 SYDVKM. This clonotype was observed a handful of times. Its antigen is undetermined. Specimen: CD8+ T cells sorted from PBMCs, collected 10 days after the yellow fever booster vaccination. The TCR was taken from a man aged 18 to 30 who received the YFV17D yellow fever vaccine. V gene TRBV28 combines with J gene TRBJ1-2; D is ambiguous. CDR3 amino acids: CASSLFFVTEANYGYTF. The DNA for the CDR3 is TGTGCCAGCAGTTTGTTTTTTGTCACGGAAGCTAACTATGGCTACACCTTC.